Shown below are 14 T cell receptor beta chains from a single sample sequenced in a study of shared clonotypes between healthy human individuals. Generated by immunoSEQ multiplex PCR, the TCRdb table keeps only in-frame clones and is missing some. The sample records some 2,000,000 clones, roughly 95% being singletons. Sequenced material: naive CD4+ T cells sorted from blood. Subset reported: CD45RA+ positively selected. These receptors were collected from a man younger than 30 in good health.

V is TRBV9 and J is TRBJ1-6; D is uncertain. Germline lookup yields CDR1 SGDLS and CDR2 YYNGEE. Trimming stripped 3 bases from V and 7 bases from J, with 14 bases between. The CDR3 has 15 residues. CDR3 sequence (DNA): TGTGCCAGCAGCGCCTTACAGAGTCCCAATTCACCCCTCCACTTT. Translation: CASSALQSPNSPLHF.

V and J are TRBV6-5 and TRBJ2-2, with D perhaps TRBD1 or TRBD2 (5 bases each). Trimming cost V 8 bases and J 2 bases, with 15 bases left between them. Germline V gives CDR1 MNHEY, CDR2 SVGAGI. The CDR3 is 15 residues long. The CDR3 is CASGRGAGNTGELFF. The CDR3 DNA reads as TGTGCCAGCGGTAGGGGAGCAGGCAACACCGGGGAGCTGTTTTTT.

Turning to this clone: Other DNA sequences of this sample code for an identical CDR3. V and J are TRBV18 and TRBJ1-3, with D uncertain. The germline V gene encodes CDR1 KGHSH and CDR2 LQKENI. This CDR3 spans 14 amino acids. Trimming took 3 bases from V and 0 from J, leaving 6 bases between them. The CDR3 region is CASSPQNSGNTIYF. The CDR3 coding sequence is TGTGCCAGCTCACCCCAGAACTCTGGAAACACCATATATTTT.

The chain has TRBV30 and TRBJ2-5; weak D call: TRBD2 (7 bases). The CDR3 totals 15 residues. V dropped 0 bases and J dropped 9 bases, with 20 bases sitting between them. Germline loops: CDR1 GTSNPN, CDR2 SVGIG (reference sequence). This CDR3 is CAWSVQVGGASPQYF. The CDR3 DNA follows: TGTGCCTGGAGTGTACAGGTGGGGGGGGCCTCGCCCCAGTACTTC.

J is TRBJ2-7 and V is TRBV14; D gene unclear. Germline assignment: CDR1 SGHDN and CDR2 FVKESK. The CDR3 covers 12 residues. Trimming pared 3 bases from V and 6 bases from J, leaving 9 bases between. The CDR3 bases are TGTGCCAGCAGCCATGACATCTCCGAGCAGTACTTC. This translates into CASSHDISEQYF.

The chain has TRBV7-9 and TRBJ2-2; perhaps TRBD2 as D (5 bases). Per the germline V gene, CDR1 is SEHNR and CDR2 is FQNEAQ (reference sequence). The CDR3 consists of 15 residues. The V end lost 6 bases, the J end lost 3 bases, and 14 bases lay between the germline ends. CDR3 nucleotides: TGTGCCAGCAGTCCCGGGGTGGGAGACACCGGGGAGCTGTTTTTT. Amino acids: CASSPGVGDTGELFF.

For this clone: Within the sample, other DNA sequences also encode this same CDR3. The chain couples TRBV2 to TRBJ1-2; 7 nucleotides align to TRBD1. CDR1 is SNHLY, CDR2 FYNNEI, per germline. V shed 3 bases, J shed 8 bases, and the junction held 6 bases outside the gene matches. The CDR3 runs to 13 residues. The CDR3 coding sequence is TGTGCCAGCAGTGATACAGGGGTCGGAGGCTACACCTTC. Translation gives CASSDTGVGGYTF.

Only a few counts were recorded for this clone. The same CDR3 can be traced to other DNA sequences in this sample. J is TRBJ1-1 and V is TRBV6-6, with TRBD1 matching over 8 bases. This CDR3 comprises 15 residues. Germline values: CDR1 MNHNY, CDR2 SVGAGI (reference sequence). The V and J ends lost 6 bases and 2 bases, in that order; junction bases with no gene match: 8. CDR3 coding DNA: TGTGCCAGCAGCTCGCCGGGACAGGTAAACACTGAAGCTTTCTTT. This gives the protein CASSSPGQVNTEAFF.

J is TRBJ1-2 and V is TRBV6-5, with D maybe TRBD1 (6 bases). Deletions cut 5 bases from V and 7 bases from J, with 17 bases between. This CDR3 comprises 14 residues. The germline V gene has CDR1 MNHEY and CDR2 SVGAGI. The CDR3 spells CASSSSAQGRGYTF. Written as DNA, the CDR3 is TGTGCCAGCAGTAGTAGTGCACAGGGACGTGGCTACACCTTC.

In this sample, this clone turned up once. V usage is TRBV2 and J usage is TRBJ2-2, with 10 bases that match TRBD2. The CDR3 is 16 amino acids. V dropped 8 bases and J dropped 5; count of bases not matched to a gene: 11. Germline lookup yields CDR1 SNHLY and CDR2 FYNNEI. The CDR3 here is CASRTSGKRWTGELFF. The CDR3 DNA reads as TGTGCCAGCCGGACTAGCGGAAAAAGGTGGACCGGGGAGCTGTTTTTT. Using reference TRBV2 and TRBJ2-2 for the parts outside the CDR3, the full variable domain is EPEVTQTPSHQVTQMGQEVILRCVPISNHLYFYWYRQILGQKVEFLVSFYNNEISEKSEIFDDQFSVERPDGSNFTLKIRSTKLEDSAMYFCASRTSGKRWTGELFFGEGSRLTVL.

This chain joins TRBV6-5 and TRBJ1-5; maybe TRBD1 (6 bases). This CDR3 spans 15 amino acids. Trimming removed 5 bases from V and 6 bases from J, with 17 bases in between. Germline CDR1 MNHEY, CDR2 SVGAGI. The DNA of the CDR3 is TGTGCCAGCAGTCGAAACCGGGGGGCGGGTCAGCCCCAGCATTTT. Residues: CASSRNRGAGQPQHF.

The chain is built from TRBV5-5 and TRBJ2-7; possibly TRBD1 for D (5 bases). Looked up from germline, CDR1 is SGHKS and CDR2 is YYEKEE (reference sequence). V dropped 2 bases and J dropped 5 bases, with 11 bases sitting between them. The CDR3 is 13 residues long. The CDR3 here is CASSFNRGHEQYF. In DNA, the CDR3 is TGTGCCAGCAGCTTTAATAGGGGCCACGAGCAGTACTTC. The whole variable domain, filled in from reference TRBV5-5 and TRBJ2-7, reads DAGVTQSPTHLIKTRGQQVTLRCSPISGHKSVSWYQQVLGQGPQFIFQYYEKEERGRGNFPDRFSARQFPNYSSELNVNALLLGDSALYLCASSFNRGHEQYFGPGTRLTVT.

The chain recombines TRBV7-2 with TRBJ1-4; D gene unclear. Trimming removed 5 bases at V and 8 bases at J, with 15 bases between. Germline assignment: CDR1 SGHTA and CDR2 FQGNSA. CDR3 length equals 14 residues. Here the CDR3 reads CASSLDKTTEKLFF. DNA for the CDR3: TGTGCCAGCAGCCTGGATAAAACAACCGAAAAACTGTTTTTT.

This chain uses TRBV20-1 with TRBJ1-1; 9 nucleotides line up with TRBD1. This CDR3 is built from 11 residues. CDR1 DFQATT and CDR2 SNEGSKA come from the germline V gene (reference sequence). The CDR3 here is CRDSDRGGTFF. DNA for the CDR3: TGCAGAGATTCGGACAGGGGAGGGACTTTCTTT.